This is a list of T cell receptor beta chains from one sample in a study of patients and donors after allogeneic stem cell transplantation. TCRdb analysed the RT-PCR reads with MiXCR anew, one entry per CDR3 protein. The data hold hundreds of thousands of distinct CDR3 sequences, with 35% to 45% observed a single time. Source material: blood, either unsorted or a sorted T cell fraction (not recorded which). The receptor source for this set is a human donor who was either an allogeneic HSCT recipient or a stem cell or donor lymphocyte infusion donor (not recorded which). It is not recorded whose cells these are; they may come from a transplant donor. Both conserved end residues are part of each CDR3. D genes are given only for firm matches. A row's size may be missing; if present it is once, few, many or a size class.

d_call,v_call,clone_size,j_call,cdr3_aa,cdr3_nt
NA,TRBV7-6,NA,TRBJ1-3,CARQLNSAGNTIYF,TGTGCCAGGCAGCTTAACAGTGCCGGAAACACCATATATTTT
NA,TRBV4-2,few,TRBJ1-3,CASSQDRGLSGNTIYF,TGTGCCAGCAGCCAAGATAGGGGCCTCTCTGGAAACACCATATATTTT
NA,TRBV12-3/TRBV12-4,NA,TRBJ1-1,CASSKAQVPEAFF,TGTGCCAGCAGTAAAGCACAGGTTCCAGAAGCTTTCTTT
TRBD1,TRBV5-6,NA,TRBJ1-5,CASSLDGTENQPQHF,TGTGCCAGCAGCTTGGATGGGACAGAGAATCAGCCCCAGCATTTT
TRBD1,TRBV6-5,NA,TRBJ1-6,CASSYSPTGDSPLHF,TGTGCCAGCAGTTACTCGCCGACAGGGGATTCACCCCTCCACTTT
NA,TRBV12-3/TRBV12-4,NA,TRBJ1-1,CASSLSSWADVMNTEAFF,TGTGCCAGCAGTTTATCTAGTTGGGCAGATGTTATGAACACTGAAGCTTTCTTT
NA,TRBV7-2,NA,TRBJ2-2,CASSPRATGTGELFF,TGTGCCAGCAGCCCTAGGGCAACGGGCACCGGGGAGCTGTTTTTT
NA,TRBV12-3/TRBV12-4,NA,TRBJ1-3,CASSLRGRNTIYF,TGTGCCAGCAGTTTAAGGGGCAGAAACACCATATATTTT
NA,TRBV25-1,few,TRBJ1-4,CASSDFGQTNEKLFF,TGTGCCAGCAGTGATTTTGGACAAACTAATGAAAAACTGTTTTTT
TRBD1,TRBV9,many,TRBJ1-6,CASSVGQGESPLHF,TGTGCCAGCAGCGTAGGCCAGGGGGAATCACCCCTCCACTTT
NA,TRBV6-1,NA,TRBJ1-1,CASSPRTVRAFF,TGTGCCAGCAGTCCAAGGACGGTTAGAGCTTTCTTT
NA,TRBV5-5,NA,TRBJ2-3,CASSLQGYTDTQYF,TGTGCCAGCAGCTTACAGGGTTACACAGATACGCAGTATTTT
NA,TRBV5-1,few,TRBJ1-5,CASSPIGNQPQHF,TGCGCCAGCAGCCCTATTGGCAATCAGCCCCAGCATTTT
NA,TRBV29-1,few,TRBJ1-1,CSAIDNTFGAFF,TGCAGCGCCATCGACAACACCTTTGGGGCTTTCTTT
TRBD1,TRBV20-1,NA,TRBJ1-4,CSARETGSAEKLFF,TGCAGTGCTAGGGAGACAGGGAGCGCGGAAAAACTGTTTTTT
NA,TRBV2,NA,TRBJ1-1,CASSDFWVTEAFF,TGTGCCAGCAGTGATTTTTGGGTCACTGAAGCTTTCTTT
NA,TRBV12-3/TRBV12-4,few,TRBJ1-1,CASRGGDSRTEAFF,TGTGCCAGCAGAGGGGGAGATTCCAGGACTGAAGCTTTCTTT
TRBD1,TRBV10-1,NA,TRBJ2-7,CASTHRWGQTYEQYF,TGCGCCAGTACCCACCGGTGGGGACAGACATACGAGCAGTACTTC
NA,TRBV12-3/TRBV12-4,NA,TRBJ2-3,CASSLAGDTQYF,TGTGCCAGCAGTTTGGCTGGGGATACGCAGTATTTT
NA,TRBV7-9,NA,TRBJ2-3,CASSLWVGISTDTQYF,TGTGCCAGCAGCTTATGGGTCGGCATAAGCACAGATACGCAGTATTTT
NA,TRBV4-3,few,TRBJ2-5,CASSQDQWGAQYF,TGCGCCAGCAGCCAAGATCAGTGGGGGGCCCAGTACTTC
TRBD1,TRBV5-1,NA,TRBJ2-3,CASSWGTAHTDTQYF,TGCGCCAGCAGCTGGGGGACAGCACACACAGATACGCAGTATTTT
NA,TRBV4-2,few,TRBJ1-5,CASSQPGRINQPQHF,TGTGCCAGCAGCCAACCGGGGAGGATCAATCAGCCCCAGCATTTT
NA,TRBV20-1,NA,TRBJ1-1,CSARWGRILNTEAFF,TGCAGTGCTAGGTGGGGGAGGATCTTGAACACTGAAGCTTTCTTT
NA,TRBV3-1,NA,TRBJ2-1,CASSQDGSKYNEQFF,TGTGCCAGCAGCCAAGATGGGTCCAAATACAATGAGCAGTTCTTC
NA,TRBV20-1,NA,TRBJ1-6,CSAREGASPLHF,TGCAGTGCTAGAGAGGGGGCTTCACCCCTCCACTTT
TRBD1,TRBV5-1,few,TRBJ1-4,CASSLAGTGVNEKLFF,TGCGCCAGCAGCTTAGCCGGGACAGGCGTAAATGAAAAACTGTTTTTT
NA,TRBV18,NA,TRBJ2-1,CASSPFRRGKDYNEQFF,TGTGCCAGCTCACCTTTTAGACGGGGGAAGGACTACAATGAGCAGTTCTTC
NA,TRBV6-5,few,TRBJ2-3,CASSPGFVSTDTQYF,TGTGCCAGCAGCCCAGGGTTCGTGAGCACAGATACGCAGTATTTT
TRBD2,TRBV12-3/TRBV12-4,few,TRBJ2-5,CASSSGGQTETQYF,TGTGCCAGCAGTAGCGGGGGGCAAACCGAGACCCAGTACTTC
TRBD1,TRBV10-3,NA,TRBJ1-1,CAISEYGTGKLNTEAFF,TGTGCCATCAGTGAGTACGGGACAGGCAAACTGAACACTGAAGCTTTCTTT
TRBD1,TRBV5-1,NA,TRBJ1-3,CASRPTGAGNTIYF,TGCGCCAGCAGACCGACAGGGGCTGGAAACACCATATATTTT
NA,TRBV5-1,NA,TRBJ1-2,CASSPDGEGYTF,TGCGCCAGCAGCCCGGACGGGGAGGGCTACACCTTC
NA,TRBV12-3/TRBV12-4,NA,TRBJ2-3,CASFGDTQYF,TGTGCCAGTTTCGGAGATACGCAGTATTTT
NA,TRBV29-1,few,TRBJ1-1,CSARGSGTEAFF,TGCAGCGCCCGGGGGAGTGGCACTGAAGCTTTCTTT
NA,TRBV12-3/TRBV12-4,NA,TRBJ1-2,CATTPRGYRAGYTF,TGTGCCACCACACCCAGGGGATATCGGGCGGGCTACACCTTC
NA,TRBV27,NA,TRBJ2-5,CASSLRRRSGETQYF,TGTGCCAGCAGTTTAAGGAGGAGATCCGGGGAGACCCAGTACTTC
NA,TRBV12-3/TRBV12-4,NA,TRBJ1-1,CASSLGPPSTEAFF,TGTGCCAGCAGCCTGGGACCCCCAAGCACTGAAGCTTTCTTT
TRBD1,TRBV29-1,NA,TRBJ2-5,CSVRTGETQYF,TGCAGCGTACGGACAGGGGAGACCCAGTACTTC
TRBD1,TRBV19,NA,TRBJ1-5,CASSWGTGLMRPQHF,TGTGCCAGTAGTTGGGGGACAGGCCTGATGAGGCCCCAGCATTTT
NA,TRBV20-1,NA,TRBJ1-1,CSARAAGQEAFF,TGCAGTGCTAGGGCTGCGGGACAAGAAGCTTTCTTT
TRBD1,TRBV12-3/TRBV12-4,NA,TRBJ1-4,CASSLAFQGAEEKLFF,TGTGCCAGCAGTTTAGCGTTTCAGGGGGCTGAGGAAAAACTGTTTTTT
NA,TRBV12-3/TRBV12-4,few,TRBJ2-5,CASSFPGTETQYF,TGTGCCAGCAGTTTCCCTGGAACCGAGACCCAGTACTTC
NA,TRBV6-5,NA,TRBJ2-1,CASSYSDKRRNEQFF,TGTGCCAGCAGTTACTCGGATAAGCGGCGCAATGAGCAGTTCTTC
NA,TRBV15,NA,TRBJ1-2,CATSSEVGTYGYTF,TGTGCCACCAGCAGTGAAGTGGGAACCTATGGCTACACCTTC
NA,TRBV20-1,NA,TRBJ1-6,CSAIVFGEASYNSPLHF,TGCAGTGCTATAGTGTTCGGAGAGGCCAGCTATAATTCACCCCTCCACTTT
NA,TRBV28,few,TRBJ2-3,CASSFGGTDTQYF,TGTGCCAGCAGTTTTGGGGGGACAGATACGCAGTATTTT
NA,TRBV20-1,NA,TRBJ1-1,CSASVGQSNTEAFF,TGCAGTGCTAGCGTTGGACAGTCAAACACTGAAGCTTTCTTT
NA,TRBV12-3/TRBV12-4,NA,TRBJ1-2,CASRQRNYGYTF,TGTGCCAGCCGACAGAGGAACTATGGCTACACCTTC
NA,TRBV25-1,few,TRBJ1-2,CASAPGGVYGYTF,TGTGCCAGCGCCCCCGGGGGGGTTTATGGCTACACCTTC